This record looks at one T cell receptor (beta chain) sequence and its context. These data come from a study of blood T cells in healthy people across ages. The V segment lost 5 bases and the J segment 4 bases; nucleotides outside the gene matches: 7. The CDR3 length is 14 residues. CDR1 ENHRY and CDR2 SYGVKD come from the germline V gene. PCR was performed a second time for about 7 to 11 cycles using a sample-barcoded 5' primer and a J-beta primer mix. TCRdb fed the 5' RACE reads into MiXCR, producing one record per CDR3 protein. The data show about 1.5 million distinct CDR3 sequences, with about 42% seen just once and just over 4% held by the top ten.

The clonotype was recovered from a woman under 30 in good health. The chain combines TRBV10-3 with TRBJ1-1; 7 bases align to TRBD1. The material sequenced was blood. CDR3 coding DNA: TGTGCCATCAGTCAACAGGGGCGCGCCACTGAAGCTTTCTTT. Translation gives CAISQQGRATEAFF.